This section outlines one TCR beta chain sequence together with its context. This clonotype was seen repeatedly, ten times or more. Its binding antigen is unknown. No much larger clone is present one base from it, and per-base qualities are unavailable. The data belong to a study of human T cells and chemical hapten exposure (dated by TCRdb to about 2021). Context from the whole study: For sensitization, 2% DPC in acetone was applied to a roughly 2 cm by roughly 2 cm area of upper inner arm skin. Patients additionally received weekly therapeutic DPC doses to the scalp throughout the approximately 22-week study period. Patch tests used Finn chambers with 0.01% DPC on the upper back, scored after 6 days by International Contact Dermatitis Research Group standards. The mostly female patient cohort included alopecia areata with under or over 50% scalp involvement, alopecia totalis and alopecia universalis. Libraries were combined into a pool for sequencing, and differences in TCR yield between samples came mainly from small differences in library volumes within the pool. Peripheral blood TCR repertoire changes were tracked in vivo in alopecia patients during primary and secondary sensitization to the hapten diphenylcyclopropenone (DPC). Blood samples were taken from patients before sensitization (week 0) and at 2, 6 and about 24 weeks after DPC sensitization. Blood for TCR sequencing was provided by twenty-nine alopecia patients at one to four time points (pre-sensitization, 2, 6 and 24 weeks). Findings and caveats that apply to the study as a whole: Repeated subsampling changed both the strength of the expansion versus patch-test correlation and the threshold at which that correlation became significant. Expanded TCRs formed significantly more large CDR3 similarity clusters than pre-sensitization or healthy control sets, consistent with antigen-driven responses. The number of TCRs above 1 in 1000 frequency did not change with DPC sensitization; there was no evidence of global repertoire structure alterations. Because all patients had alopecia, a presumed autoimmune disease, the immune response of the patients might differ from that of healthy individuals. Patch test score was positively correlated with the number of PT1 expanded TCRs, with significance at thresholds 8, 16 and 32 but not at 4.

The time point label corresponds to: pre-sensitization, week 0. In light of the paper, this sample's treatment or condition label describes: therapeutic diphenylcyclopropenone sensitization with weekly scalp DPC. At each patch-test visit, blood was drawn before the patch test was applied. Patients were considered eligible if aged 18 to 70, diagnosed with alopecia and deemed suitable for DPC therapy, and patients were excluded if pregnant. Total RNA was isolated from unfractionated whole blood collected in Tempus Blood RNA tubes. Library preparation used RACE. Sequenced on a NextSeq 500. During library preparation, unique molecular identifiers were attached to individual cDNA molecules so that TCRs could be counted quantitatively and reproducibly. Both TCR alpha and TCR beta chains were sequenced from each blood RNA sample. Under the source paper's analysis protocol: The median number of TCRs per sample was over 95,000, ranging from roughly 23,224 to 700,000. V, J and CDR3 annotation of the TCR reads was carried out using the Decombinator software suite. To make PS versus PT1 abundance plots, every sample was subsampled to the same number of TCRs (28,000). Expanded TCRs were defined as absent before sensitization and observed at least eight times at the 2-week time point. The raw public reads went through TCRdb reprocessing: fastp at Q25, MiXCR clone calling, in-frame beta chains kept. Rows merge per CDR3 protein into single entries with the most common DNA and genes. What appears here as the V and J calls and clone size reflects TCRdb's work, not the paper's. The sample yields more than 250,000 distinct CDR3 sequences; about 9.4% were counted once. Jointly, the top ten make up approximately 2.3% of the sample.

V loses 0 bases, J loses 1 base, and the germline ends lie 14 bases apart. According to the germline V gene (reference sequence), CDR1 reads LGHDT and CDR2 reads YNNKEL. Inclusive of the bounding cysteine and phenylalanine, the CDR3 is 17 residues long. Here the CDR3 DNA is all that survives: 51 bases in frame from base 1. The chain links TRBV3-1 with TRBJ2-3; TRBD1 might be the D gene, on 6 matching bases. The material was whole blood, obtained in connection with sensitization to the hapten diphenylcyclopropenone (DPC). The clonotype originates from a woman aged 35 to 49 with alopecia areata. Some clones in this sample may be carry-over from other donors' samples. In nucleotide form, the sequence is TGTGCCAGCAGCCAAGATTTCTTACAGGGTGGCACAGATACGCAGTATTTT. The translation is CASSQDFLQGGTDTQYF.